This passage covers 29 T cell receptor beta chains from one sample sequenced in a study of blood T cell repertoires in COVID-19. Sequencing was performed with immunoSEQ multiplex PCR; in TCRdb, only in-frame clones are kept and a portion is missing. The table shows a few hundred thousand clones, with over 75% occurring only once. Source material: PBMCs or T cells enriched from blood (not recorded which). The receptors come from a woman in her twenties or thirties who had recovered from COVID-19.

The chain employs TRBV7-2 and TRBJ1-1; D call uncertain. The CDR3 extends over 15 amino acids. Germline V gives CDR1 SGHTA, CDR2 FQGNSA. V gave up 2 bases and J gave up 0 bases, with 10 bases separating them. The CDR3 region is CASSLLGSVNTEAFF. As DNA, the CDR3 is TGTGCCAGCAGCTTACTTGGCAGCGTGAACACTGAAGCTTTCTTT.

V is TRBV7-2 and J is TRBJ1-3; unclear D gene. V dropped 5 bases and J dropped 2 bases, with 13 bases sitting between them. The CDR3 totals 15 residues. Germline V gene data show CDR1 as SGHTA and CDR2 as FQGNSA. The CDR3 sequence is CASSSAMSPGNTIYF. The CDR3 DNA reads as TGTGCCAGCAGCAGCGCAATGTCACCTGGAAACACCATATATTTT.

This chain connects TRBV18 to TRBJ1-6, with a weak D call TRBD1 (6 bases). Germline V CDR1 and CDR2: KGHSH, LQKENI. The CDR3 extends over 16 amino acids. Trimming pared 5 bases from V and 8 bases from J, leaving 19 bases between. The CDR3 DNA is TGTGCCAGCTCAGTCAAGGGGGGGGGCGCTGATTCACCCCTCCACTTT. Translation: CASSVKGGGADSPLHF.

This clone is a singleton in its sample. DNA for the CDR3: TGCGCCAGCAGCCAGGGCCGGGACAGGGGGACTGAAGCTTTCTTT. Residues: CASSQGRDRGTEAFF. This chain links TRBV4-3 with TRBJ1-1, with 11 bases fitting TRBD1. Germline trimming cut 3 bases from V and 5 bases from J; bases unmatched to any gene: 5. This CDR3 has 15 amino acids. Germline lookup yields CDR1 LGHNA and CDR2 YSLEER.

The chain employs TRBV10-1 and TRBJ2-7; TRBD1 agrees at 8 bases. The J segment lost 7 bases and the V segment lost 6 bases, leaving 8 bases of the junction unmatched. The CDR3 loop spans 13 amino acids. Germline assignment: CDR1 WNHNN and CDR2 SYGVQD (reference sequence). The CDR3 DNA follows: TGCGCCAGCAGCCTCACAGGGGGTGGTGAGCAGTACTTC. Encoded protein: CASSLTGGGEQYF.

This chain joins TRBV5-1 and TRBJ2-2; no clear D. The V gene's germline CDR1 is SGHRS and CDR2 YFSETQ. V was shortened by 0 bases and J by 1 base, with 7 bases between the two germline ends. The CDR3 sequence is 15 residues long. CDR3 amino acids: CASSLGQVNTGELFF. The CDR3 bases are TGCGCCAGCAGCTTGGGCCAGGTGAACACCGGGGAGCTGTTTTTT.

This chain uses TRBV5-5 with TRBJ1-1; D ambiguous. The V end lost 2 bases, the J end lost 2 bases, and 13 bases lay between the germline ends. Germline values: CDR1 SGHKS, CDR2 YYEKEE (reference sequence). CDR3 length: 15 amino acids. The chain's CDR3 is CASSFSSLLNTEAFF. CDR3 bases: TGTGCCAGCAGCTTTTCAAGTTTACTAAACACTGAAGCTTTCTTT. The full variable domain, rest sourced from reference TRBV5-5 and TRBJ1-1, is DAGVTQSPTHLIKTRGQQVTLRCSPISGHKSVSWYQQVLGQGPQFIFQYYEKEERGRGNFPDRFSARQFPNYSSELNVNALLLGDSALYLCASSFSSLLNTEAFFGQGTRLTVV.

The chain combines TRBV7-2 with TRBJ2-7; TRBD1 aligns across 10 bases. Trimming cost V 4 bases and J 6 bases; bases outside gene matches: 3. This CDR3 region has 13 residues. Germline V gene data show CDR1 as SGHTA and CDR2 as FQGNSA. For the CDR3, the DNA is TGTGCCAGCAGCTCGGGACAGGGGCGCGAGCAGTACTTC. Translated, it gives CASSSGQGREQYF.

The chain is built from TRBV4-3 and TRBJ1-2; D may be TRBD1 (5 bases). Germline CDR1 and CDR2: LGHNA and YSLEER. The V end lost 4 bases, the J end lost 1 base, and 22 bases lay between the germline ends. The CDR3 spans 18 residues. For the CDR3, the DNA is TGCGCCAGCAGCCGATCACGAGGATCAGGGTTAGGTAACTATGGCTACACCTTC. Its translation is CASSRSRGSGLGNYGYTF.

J is TRBJ1-3 and V is TRBV11-2; D unclear. This CDR3 region has 14 residues. The ends were cut back, 5 bases at V and 0 bases at J, with 8 bases in the middle. CDR1 and CDR2 from the germline V gene are SGHAT and FQNNGV. This CDR3 is CASSPRDSGNTIYF. CDR3 DNA: TGTGCCAGCAGCCCCCGGGACTCTGGAAACACCATATATTTT.

The chain is built from TRBV25-1 and TRBJ1-2; a possible D gene is TRBD1 (5 bases). Germline-derived CDR1 and CDR2 are MGHDK and SYGVNS. CDR3 length: 10 residues. V lost 8 bases, J lost 9 bases, and 10 bases lay in between. The chain's CDR3 is CASGGGRYTF. DNA for the CDR3: TGTGCCAGCGGGGGGGGACGCTACACCTTC.

Regarding this clone: Within the sample, other DNA sequences also encode this same CDR3. The chain recombines TRBV18 with TRBJ2-2; the match to TRBD1 covers 9 bases. Germline assignment: CDR1 KGHSH and CDR2 LQKENI. The CDR3 is made up of 15 amino acids. Trimming took 3 bases from V and 6 from J; bases not matched to a gene: 5. The CDR3 region is CASSPPGQGAGELFF. In DNA form, the CDR3 reads TGTGCCAGCTCACCGCCGGGACAGGGTGCCGGGGAGCTGTTTTTT.

The chain links TRBV7-9 to TRBJ1-2, with 11 bases aligning to TRBD1. This CDR3 region has 14 residues. Per germline, CDR1 SEHNR and CDR2 FQNEAQ (reference sequence). The junction had 6 bases not matched to a gene; V was cut back by 4 bases and J by 8 bases. Here the CDR3 DNA reads TGTGCCAGCAGCTCGGGACAGGGGGTCGAAGGCTACACCTTC. Protein sequence: CASSSGQGVEGYTF.

The chain combines TRBV6-2 or TRBV6-3 with TRBJ1-3; the match to TRBD1 covers 9 bases. From germline, CDR1 is MNHEY and CDR2 SVGEGT. This CDR3 comprises 16 residues. The J segment lost 2 bases and the V segment lost 6 bases, leaving 8 bases of the junction unmatched. CDR3 region: CASSNRGRGTGNTIYF. CDR3 in DNA: TGTGCCAGCAGCAACAGGGGGCGCGGAACTGGAAACACCATATATTTT.

This chain's CDR3 is CASSGRGTMFYGYTF. In DNA, the CDR3 is TGTGCCAGTAGTGGGAGAGGCACGATGTTCTATGGCTACACCTTC. The V gene is TRBV19, the J gene TRBJ1-2; D unresolved. Germline V CDR1 and CDR2: LNHDA, SQIVND (reference sequence). With 5 bases removed from V and 4 bases from J, the gap between germline ends came to 17 bases. The CDR3 length is 15 residues.

The V call is TRBV14, the J call TRBJ1-5; 11 bases align to TRBD1. V lost 4 bases, J lost 0 bases, and 14 bases stayed unmatched. Germline loops: CDR1 SGHDN, CDR2 FVKESK. CDR3 length: 20 residues. The CDR3 loop reads CASSPRTGGVGGGSNQPQHF. For the CDR3, the DNA is TGTGCCAGCAGCCCTCGGACAGGGGGCGTGGGAGGCGGTAGCAATCAGCCCCAGCATTTT.

This clone was picked up one time. This chain uses TRBV28 with TRBJ1-2; D might be TRBD1 (5 bases). Between the trimmed V and J ends, which lost 4 bases and 4 bases, there was a span of 16 bases. The CDR3 has 15 residues. Germline V lookup: CDR1 MDHEN, CDR2 SYDVKM. CDR3 coding DNA: TGTGCCAGCAGTTCATTTGGGGGGGACGGCTATGGCTACACCTTC. This translates into CASSSFGGDGYGYTF.

This CDR3 is CASSLGLAGGLSTDTQYF. DNA of the CDR3: TGCGCCAGCAGCTTGGGACTAGCGGGGGGCCTTAGCACAGATACGCAGTATTTT. The V call is TRBV5-1, the J call TRBJ2-3; TRBD2 matches 13 bases. The CDR3 runs to 18 residues. V dropped 0 bases and J dropped 0; count of bases not matched to a gene: 4. Germline loops: CDR1 SGHRS, CDR2 YFSETQ.

The chain combines TRBV6-5 with TRBJ2-5; D perhaps matches TRBD2 (6 bases). Germline lookup yields CDR1 MNHEY and CDR2 SVGAGI. Trimming shortened V by 6 bases and J by 4 bases, and 12 bases separated the two germline ends. The CDR3 is 13 amino acids. DNA for the CDR3: TGTGCCAGCAGGGCCCCCGGGGGAGAGACCCAGTACTTC. This sequence encodes CASRAPGGETQYF.

The V call is TRBV5-6, the J call TRBJ2-7, with 11 bases aligning to TRBD2. The CDR3 runs to 15 residues. Germline V gene sequence: CDR1 SGHDT, CDR2 YYEEEE. With 6 bases clipped from V and 3 bases from J, the junction kept 8 bases outside the gene matches. CDR3 sequence reads: CASTRLAGTFYEQYF. As DNA, the CDR3 is TGTGCCAGCACCAGACTAGCGGGGACTTTCTACGAGCAGTACTTC.

This chain uses TRBV7-2 with TRBJ2-3; 9 bases are shared with TRBD2. J gave up 0 bases and V 7 bases, and 8 bases lay outside the gene matches. Germline V gene sequence: CDR1 SGHTA, CDR2 FQGNSA. The CDR3 loop spans 16 amino acids. The DNA of the CDR3 is TGTGCCAGCACCCTTGGAAGCGGGGGGAGCACAGATACGCAGTATTTT. Its protein product is CASTLGSGGSTDTQYF.

The genes are TRBV5-5 and TRBJ2-1; D perhaps matches TRBD1 (6 bases). This CDR3 has 17 residues. The V end was cut by 1 base, the J end by 4 bases, with 18 bases between. Germline lookup yields CDR1 SGHKS and CDR2 YYEKEE (reference sequence). CDR3 protein: CASSLIASGQPYNEQFF. Here the CDR3 DNA reads TGTGCCAGCAGCTTGATTGCGAGCGGACAGCCTTACAATGAGCAGTTCTTC.

This clone was seen only once. The chain has TRBV19 and TRBJ2-7; possibly TRBD1 for D (5 bases). The CDR3 length is 14 residues. V dropped 0 bases and J dropped 6 bases, with 12 bases sitting between them. CDR1 and CDR2 (germline): LNHDA, SQIVND (reference sequence). This CDR3 is CASSIDSRGAEQYF. Here the CDR3 DNA reads TGTGCCAGTAGTATAGACTCCCGTGGGGCCGAGCAGTACTTC. The full variable domain, in which reference TRBV19 and TRBJ2-7 provide the parts outside the CDR3, is DGGITQSPKYLFRKEGQNVTLSCEQNLNHDAMYWYRQDPGQGLRLIYYSQIVNDFQKGDIAEGYSVSREKKESFPLTVTSAQKNPTAFYLCASSIDSRGAEQYFGPGTRLTVT.

Details on this clone: The same CDR3 is also encoded by other DNA sequences in this sample. The rearrangement uses TRBV3-1 (or the pseudogene TRBV3-2) and TRBJ1-2, with D uncertain. The CDR3 extends over 13 amino acids. V was clipped by 3 bases and J by 5 bases, with 10 bases between them. The V gene's germline CDR1 is LGHDT and CDR2 YNNKEL (reference sequence). The CDR3 DNA is TGTGCCAGCAGCCAGACTGATTCGTATGGCTACACCTTC. It translates to CASSQTDSYGYTF.

The rearrangement joins TRBV6-5 to TRBJ2-1; 12 nucleotides line up with TRBD1. This CDR3 region has 14 residues. V lost 6 bases, J lost 8 bases, and 5 bases stayed unmatched. In germline, CDR1 is MNHEY, CDR2 SVGAGI. The CDR3 reads CASRPGQGAYEQFF. CDR3 in DNA: TGTGCCAGCAGGCCGGGACAGGGGGCCTATGAGCAGTTCTTC.

This clone occurred once. The chain is built from TRBV2 and TRBJ2-2; 9 nucleotides agree with TRBD1. The CDR3 is made up of 15 amino acids. The V gene end was trimmed by 6 bases and the J gene end by 1 base; junction bases not matched to a gene: 3. The germline V gene has CDR1 SNHLY and CDR2 FYNNEI. The CDR3 DNA reads TGTGCCAGCAGCGGGACAGGGAGGAACACCGGGGAGCTGTTTTTT. The encoded protein is CASSGTGRNTGELFF.

V is TRBV11-2 and J is TRBJ2-5; D gene unclear. V was cut by 2 bases and J by 5 bases, with 3 bases left in between. The germline V gene encodes CDR1 SGHAT and CDR2 FQNNGV. The CDR3 runs 11 residues. The CDR3 loop reads CASSLQETQYF. The CDR3 DNA sequence: TGTGCCAGCAGCTTACAGGAGACCCAGTACTTC.

The CDR3 is CASSPKTGPSSYNSPLHF. The CDR3 coding sequence is TGTGCCAGCAGCCCCAAGACAGGACCGAGCTCCTATAATTCACCCCTCCACTTT. The V call is TRBV14, the J call TRBJ1-6; D possibly corresponds to TRBD1 (6 bases). The V end was cut by 4 bases, the J end by 0 bases, with 16 bases between. The CDR3 totals 18 residues. In germline, CDR1 is SGHDN, CDR2 FVKESK. Supplemented by reference TRBV14 and TRBJ1-6, the full variable domain reads EAGVTQFPSHSVIEKGQTVTLRCDPISGHDNLYWYRRVMGKEIKFLLHFVKESKQDESGMPNNRFLAERTGGTYSTLKVQPAELEDSGVYFCASSPKTGPSSYNSPLHFGNGTRLTVT.

The chain combines TRBV6-1 with TRBJ1-2, with TRBD1 matching over 11 bases. This CDR3 comprises 16 residues. The V gene end was trimmed by 4 bases and the J gene end by 7 bases; junction bases not matched to a gene: 11. CDR1 is MNHNS, CDR2 SASEGT, per germline. The chain's CDR3 is CASSAYWTGGAGGYTF. Here the CDR3 DNA reads TGTGCCAGCAGTGCCTACTGGACAGGGGGCGCCGGTGGCTACACCTTC.